The 12 T cell receptor beta chains given below trace back to one sample, sequenced in a study of T cell repertoires in cytomegalovirus infection. Each CDR3 protein gets one entry after TCRdb re-called the reads with MiXCR. Here the sample spans about 490,000 distinct CDR3 sequences, 15% to 20% being singletons. Sequencing was performed on CD8+ T cells from PBMCs. The source of these receptors is a human donor in good health (CMV status not recorded). Some clones in this sample may be carry-over from other donors' samples.

V usage is TRBV20-1 and J usage is TRBJ1-1; 8 bases line up with TRBD1. Per the germline V gene, CDR1 is DFQATT and CDR2 is SNEGSKA (reference sequence). The CDR3 has 15 residues. With V trimmed by 6 bases and J by 6 bases, 15 bases remained unmatched. The CDR3 DNA reads as TGCAGTGCCGACGGGTATACAGGGGGTAGGGCTGAAGCTTTCTTT. Amino acid sequence: CSADGYTGGRAEAFF.

This clonotype was detected a few times. Here the CDR3 reads CASSQDPPSAYNEQFF. The DNA for the CDR3 is TGCGCCAGCAGCCAAGATCCTCCCAGCGCCTACAATGAGCAGTTCTTC. J is TRBJ2-1 and V is TRBV4-1; D remains unclear. Trimming shortened V by 0 bases and J by 2 bases, and 11 bases separated the two germline ends. CDR3 size: 16 residues. The V gene's germline CDR1 is MGHRA and CDR2 YSYEKL.

The V call is TRBV9, the J call TRBJ2-3, with 7 bases fitting TRBD2. Per germline, CDR1 SGDLS and CDR2 YYNGEE. This CDR3 comprises 16 residues. V trimming: 0 bases; J trimming: 2 bases; junction bases outside the gene matches: 6. The CDR3 DNA reads as TGTGCCAGCAGCGTAGTTTCTAGCGGCCCCACAGATACGCAGTATTTT. Its protein product is CASSVVSSGPTDTQYF.

This chain connects TRBV6-5 to TRBJ1-6; D is possibly TRBD1 (6 bases). The germline V gene encodes CDR1 MNHEY and CDR2 SVGAGI. The CDR3 has 12 residues. The V gene lost 1 base and the J gene lost 13 bases, with 8 bases spanning the gap. The CDR3 reads CASSYLQGPLHF. DNA for the CDR3: TGTGCCAGCAGTTACTTACAGGGTCCCCTCCACTTT.

The J gene is TRBJ2-7, the V gene TRBV15; 8 bases match TRBD2. Germline loops: CDR1 LNHNV, CDR2 YYDKDF (reference sequence). The CDR3 loop spans 15 amino acids. After removal of 6 bases from V and 2 bases from J, the junction contained 9 bases not matched to a gene. The CDR3 loop is CATSPGGGGTYEQYF. CDR3 DNA sequence: TGTGCCACCAGTCCCGGGGGGGGGGGGACCTACGAGCAGTACTTC.

The chain is built from TRBV27 and TRBJ1-2; the match to TRBD1 covers 7 bases. The length of the CDR3 is 14 residues. The V and J ends lost 3 bases and 4 bases, in that order; junction bases with no gene match: 5. Germline CDR1 is MNHEY and CDR2 is SMNVEV (reference sequence). The CDR3 DNA sequence: TGTGCCAGCAGTTTTCGCGGACAGGTCTATGGCTACACCTTC. This sequence encodes CASSFRGQVYGYTF.

In this sample, this clonotype turned up many times. The gene calls are TRBV25-1 and TRBJ1-6, with D unclear. With 7 bases removed from V and 0 bases from J, the gap between germline ends came to 7 bases. The CDR3 is 14 residues long. CDR1 is MGHDK, CDR2 SYGVNS, per germline. In DNA form, the CDR3 reads TGTGCCAGCAAACACAGCTCCTATAATTCACCCCTCCACTTT. It yields the protein CASKHSSYNSPLHF. The whole variable domain, remainder taken from reference TRBV25-1 and TRBJ1-6, is EADIYQTPRYLVIGTGKKITLECSQTMGHDKMYWYQQDPGMELHLIHYSYGVNSTEKGDLSSESTVSRIRTEHFPLTLESARPSHTSQYLCASKHSSYNSPLHFGNGTRLTVT.

V is TRBV3-1 and J is TRBJ2-1, with D possibly TRBD2 on 6 matching bases. Per the germline V gene, CDR1 is LGHDT and CDR2 is YNNKEL (reference sequence). This CDR3 is built from 14 residues. The V gene lost 3 bases and the J gene lost 4 bases, with 10 bases spanning the gap. The CDR3 nucleotides read TGTGCCAGCAGCCAGAGGGACTTATACAATGAGCAGTTCTTC. Amino acids: CASSQRDLYNEQFF.

This clonotype was found a few times. V gene TRBV27 combines with J gene TRBJ1-3, with 7 bases fitting TRBD1. The CDR3 loop spans 15 amino acids. Germline CDR1 MNHEY, CDR2 SMNVEV (reference sequence). V lost 5 bases to trimming and J lost 0 bases; unmatched junction nucleotides: 4. The CDR3 coding sequence is TGTGCCAGCAGTGAAACAGGGGACTCTGGAAACACCATATATTTT. Translation: CASSETGDSGNTIYF.

This clonotype was counted a few times. The chain links TRBV29-1 to TRBJ2-6; the match to TRBD1 covers 10 bases. CDR1 SQVTM and CDR2 ANQGSEA come from the germline V gene. V shed 0 bases, J shed 4 bases, and the junction held 15 bases outside the gene matches. The CDR3 is 20 amino acids. CDR3 amino acids: CSVEDSKTRQGAEGANVLTF. CDR3 DNA: TGCAGCGTTGAAGATAGCAAAACGAGACAGGGGGCGGAGGGGGCCAACGTCCTGACTTTC.

This clonotype showed up just once. The genes are TRBV19 and TRBJ1-6, with 9 bases fitting TRBD1. With 6 bases clipped from V and 2 bases from J, the junction kept 5 bases outside the gene matches. The germline CDR1 and CDR2 sequences are LNHDA and SQIVND (reference sequence). The CDR3 sequence is 16 residues long. DNA of the CDR3: TGTGCCAGTAGGAAGGACAGGGGCGCCTATAATTCACCCCTCCACTTT. It is translated as CASRKDRGAYNSPLHF.

This clonotype came up many times. The chain carries TRBV6-5 and TRBJ2-7, with 8 bases lining up with TRBD1. The CDR3 is 15 residues long. Germline-derived CDR1 and CDR2 are MNHEY and SVGAGI. V was clipped by 0 bases and J by 3 bases; unmatched bases: 4. CDR3 residues: CASSYSPGQGYEQYF. The CDR3 coding sequence is TGTGCCAGCAGTTACTCGCCTGGACAGGGCTACGAGCAGTACTTC.